This T cell receptor beta chain was captured by sequencing in a study of CD8+ T cells in alopecia areata. Background on the study: Administration of oral tofacitinib to treated patients was at 5 to 10 mg twice daily.

This clone was recorded a few times. What it binds is not known. Findings and caveats of the study: In patients, TCRs were shared less clearly than in mice, and HLA may possibly be involved.

The treatment was: oral pan-JAK inhibitor, 5-10 mg twice daily. Trimming removed 1 base at V and 8 bases at J, with 5 bases between. Germline CDR1 MGHDK, CDR2 SYGVNS. The CDR3 has 11 residues. Once RNA had been extracted, it was reverse transcribed into cDNA to act as the sequencing template. Sequenced by immunoSEQ multiplex PCR; TCRdb stores in-frame clones only, minus some. Found here are approximately 110,000 clones, around three fifths of them singletons; the top ten hold 10% to 15%. The receptor comes from a human donor with alopecia areata. The V call is TRBV25-1, the J call TRBJ1-1, with D unclear. The specimen was CD8+ T cells sorted from blood, collected at week 24, from a patient treated with tofacitinib. The CDR3 here is CASSEFEEAFF. CDR3 coding DNA: TGTGCCAGCAGTGAATTTGAGGAAGCTTTCTTT.